Sequencing of this T cell receptor beta chain was carried out in a study of blood T cell repertoires in COVID-19. Across the study: The cDNA or gDNA used as material had been derived from T cells, B-cell-depleted T cells, or PBMCs.

Original handling: Using reference gene primer amplification, nucleated cell counts were estimated. Profiling relied on immunoSEQ multiplex PCR, and the TCRdb table lists in-frame clones only, not all of them. V, J and clone size derive from that table, while D and trimming were established from the DNA sequence. The data contain about 70,000 clones, roughly 84% of them singletons. The CDR3 spans 16 residues. The V gene's germline CDR1 is LNHDA and CDR2 SQIVND (reference sequence). The V end lost 2 bases, the J end lost 1 base, and 11 bases lay between the germline ends. The gene calls are TRBV19 and TRBJ2-2; D is possibly TRBD2 (5 bases). This clonotype was sampled from a woman younger than 35 with acute or convalescent COVID-19. The specimen sequenced was peripheral blood. In DNA form, the CDR3 reads TGTGCCAGTAGTATATTATGGGGAGAGAACACCGGGGAGCTGTTTTTT. Encoded protein: CASSILWGENTGELFF.